One T cell receptor (beta chain) is described in this entry. This clone has a handful of counts. Its antigen remains unidentified. No quality values exist for individual bases; no much larger clone is one base distant. The sample holds other DNA sequences that translate to the same CDR3. This sample stems from a study of OX40 agonist ivuxolimab in advanced cancers. Describing the broader study: Ivuxolimab was an agonistic, fully human IgG2 monoclonal antibody directed against OX40 (CD134), a costimulatory receptor. Intravenous ivuxolimab was administered to patients every 2 weeks at six dose levels: 0.01, 0.1, 0.3, 1.5, 3 and 10 mg/kg. Of the approximately 54 dose-escalation patients, hepatocellular carcinoma was present in 19, melanoma in roughly 15, renal cell carcinoma in 9 and head and neck cancer in 9. In the dose-escalation cohort, roughly four fifths of patients were male, and the mean age was roughly 60 years, with a range of about 23 to 85. Prior anti-PD-1, anti-PD-L1 or anti-CTLA-4 therapy was permitted, and checkpoint inhibitors had been received by roughly 40% of dose-escalation patients. Partial responses occurred in three dose-escalation patients: two with cutaneous melanoma and one with hepatocellular carcinoma. Peripheral TCRbeta sequencing was intended to test whether TCR sequence diversity was altered and clonal T-cell expansion was caused by ivuxolimab. The paper describes the monotherapy dose-escalation part (N = 52 patients) of the phase I trial of ivuxolimab.

For sequencing of the TCRbeta CDR3 region, genomic DNA was extracted from the sorted cells. The immunoSEQ Assay was used for sequencing of TCRbeta CDR3 regions. TCRdb holds this immuneACCESS table with in-frame rearrangements only. Some clones are missing; in checked studies, unresolved V genes explain under half, and the rest has no known cause. In all, the sample holds about 27,000 clones, and less than 80% of those were seen once. 25% to 30% of the sample is in the top ten clones. The investigation overall reported the following: Low levels of normalized T-cell clonal expansion were also shown by some nonresponding patients. The antigen specificity of the peripheral T cells that underwent clonal expansion was not determined. On average, CD8+ T cells showed more expanded clones than CD4+ T cells after ivuxolimab. Clonal expansion of both CD4+ and CD8+ blood T cells was observed from baseline to week 6 at doses 0.1 to 3.0 mg/kg. In partial responders in the 0.1-3.0 mg/kg groups, normalized peripheral clonal expansion was found to be among the lowest, especially among CD8+ T cells.

Trimming accounts for 1 base at V and 6 bases at J, while the number of junction bases matched to no gene is 8. Based on the germline V gene (reference sequence), the CDR1 and CDR2 sequences are MNHEY and SMNVEV. Spanning cysteine to phenylalanine, the CDR3 consists of 16 amino acids. Of the read, only the CDR3 DNA is kept; its 48 bases are in frame from base 1. The trial excluded patients who had a history of autoimmune disease or were on systemic immunosuppression. Peripheral blood for TCR sequencing was collected from all dose cohorts at baseline, on cycle 4 day 1, and on cycle 7 day 1. The samples were taken from a phase I, first-in-human, multicenter, open-label dose-escalation trial of ivuxolimab. Adults with locally advanced or metastatic head and neck squamous cell, hepatocellular, melanoma or renal cell carcinoma were enrolled in the trial. Before TCR sequencing, CD4+ T cells and CD8+ T cells were sorted from peripheral blood as separate populations.

Here the sequenced sample was CD4+ or CD8+ T cells sorted from blood, taken in a trial of the OX40 agonist ivuxolimab. The receptor's source is an adult with an advanced solid tumor such as melanoma, head and neck, liver or kidney cancer. The V and J segments used are TRBV27 and TRBJ1-5; TRBD1 matches 8 bases in the middle. The bases are TGTGCCAGCAGTTTATACGGACAGGGCTTGGGTCAGCCCCAGCATTTT. This codes for CASSLYGQGLGQPQHF.